This T cell receptor (beta chain) was sequenced in a study of beta chain features in type 1 diabetes. Whole-study context: Similarity in age, gender and cell yields was seen between patients and healthy donors. Whole-study findings and limits: It was among patients, rather than healthy donors, that naive, central memory and Treg TCRB repertoires appeared more similar.

This clone has only a few counts. What it recognizes is unknown. Of the isolated RNA, all was reverse transcribed, and so the sequenced material was expressed TCRB transcripts. Sequenced by immunoSEQ multiplex PCR; TCRdb stores in-frame clones only, minus some. The data hold over 350,000 clones, with roughly 16% observed a single time. Germline V gene sequence: CDR1 SQVTM, CDR2 ANQGSEA. The V gene end was trimmed by 4 bases and the J gene end by 1 base; junction bases not matched to a gene: 8. The CDR3 consists of 15 residues. The clonotype originates from a woman aged 18 to 35 in good health. The sample was naive CD4+ T cells from blood. V and J are TRBV29-1 and TRBJ2-7; TRBD1 agrees at 9 bases. For the CDR3, the DNA is TGCAGCGTTGCCCTGGGACAGGGATTATCCTACGAGCAGTACTTC. Translated: CSVALGQGLSYEQYF.